This entry lists 22 T cell receptor beta chains sequenced from one sample in a study of T cells of healthy individuals. Using its own MiXCR run on the 5' RACE reads, TCRdb lists one record per CDR3 protein. The sample contains approximately 52,000 distinct CDR3 sequences, approximately 14% of which appear only once. These receptors were taken from a human donor in good health.

The chain carries TRBV20-1 and TRBJ1-1; 10 positions match TRBD1. Losses at the gene ends were 6 bases for V and 3 bases for J; bases not matched to a gene: 10. The CDR3 has 15 amino acids. Germline V gene sequence: CDR1 DFQATT, CDR2 SNEGSKA (reference sequence). The DNA of the CDR3 is TGCAGTGCCTTACGGCCGGACAGGGGGGACACTGAAGCTTTCTTT. This gives the protein CSALRPDRGDTEAFF.

The chain has TRBV12-3 or TRBV12-4 and TRBJ1-2; D remains ambiguous. There are 11 residues in the CDR3. Trimming took 5 bases from V and 14 from J, leaving 15 bases between them. Written as DNA, the CDR3 is TGTGCCAGCAGTCACGGGCCCGCCCATACCTTC. Translated, it gives CASSHGPAHTF.

This sequence joins TRBV3-1 and TRBJ1-1; 8 positions agree with TRBD1. Trimming at V came to 3 bases and at J to 4 bases, leaving 4 bases not matched to a gene. The CDR3 length is 14 residues. The germline V gene encodes CDR1 LGHDT and CDR2 YNNKEL (reference sequence). In DNA, the CDR3 is TGTGCCAGCAGCCAGGCTGACAGGGGCACTGAAGCTTTCTTT. It yields the protein CASSQADRGTEAFF.

A few counts support this clonotype. The chain couples TRBV6-2 or TRBV6-3 to TRBJ2-1, with D perhaps TRBD2 (5 bases). The CDR3 runs to 12 residues. With 7 bases removed from V and 7 bases from J, the gap between germline ends came to 11 bases. Germline loops: CDR1 MNHEY, CDR2 SVGEGT. CDR3 bases: TGTGCCAGCATTTCACTAGAAAATGAGCAGTTCTTC. Translation: CASISLENEQFF.

Many counts were recorded for this clonotype. The chain is built from TRBV4-2 and TRBJ1-5; D may be TRBD1 (6 bases). V dropped 8 bases and J dropped 7 bases, with 21 bases sitting between them. The CDR3 is 15 residues long. The germline V gene has CDR1 LGHNA and CDR2 YNFKEQ. The CDR3 here is CASYLEGEIGQPQHF. CDR3 DNA: TGTGCCAGCTACCTCGAGGGGGAGATCGGGCAGCCCCAGCATTTT.

The V call is TRBV7-7, the J call TRBJ2-5; D ambiguous. CDR1 is SSHAT and CDR2 is FNYEAQ in the germline V gene (reference sequence). There are 14 residues in the CDR3. Deletions cut 5 bases from V and 6 bases from J, with 16 bases between. The CDR3 spells CASSLSPDHQTQYF. CDR3 nucleotides: TGTGCCAGCAGCCTCAGCCCCGACCACCAGACCCAGTACTTC.

This chain joins TRBV29-1 and TRBJ2-5; D ambiguous. This CDR3 contains 10 residues. V was cut by 1 base and J by 7 bases, with 4 bases left in between. CDR1 is SQVTM and CDR2 is ANQGSEA in the germline V gene. The CDR3 DNA reads as TGCAGCGTTGAAGTTGGGACCCAGTACTTC. Protein product: CSVEVGTQYF.

This clonotype was found a few times. This chain joins TRBV20-1 and TRBJ2-3, with 10 bases lining up with TRBD2. The CDR3 extends over 14 amino acids. V shed 3 bases and J 3 bases; nucleotides not matched to a gene: 3. Germline values: CDR1 DFQATT, CDR2 SNEGSKA (reference sequence). The CDR3 sequence is CSASASGRTDTQYF. CDR3 nucleotide sequence: TGCAGTGCTAGCGCTAGCGGGAGAACAGATACGCAGTATTTT.

The chain carries TRBV7-2 and TRBJ2-3; a possible D gene is TRBD2 (5 bases). Germline CDR1 and CDR2: SGHTA and FQGNSA. Trimming removed 1 base at V and 5 bases at J, with 13 bases between. This CDR3 has 15 amino acids. The CDR3 bases are TGTGCCAGCAGCTTAGGAGGGCAGAAGAGAGATACGCAGTATTTT. This translates into CASSLGGQKRDTQYF.

The rearrangement uses TRBV6-1 and TRBJ1-1; 11 bases match TRBD1. Germline CDR1 and CDR2: MNHNS and SASEGT. Trimming took 4 bases from V and 6 from J; bases not matched to a gene: 4. This CDR3 is 14 amino acids long. The CDR3 reads CASSVLGQGAEAFF. CDR3 DNA sequence: TGTGCCAGCAGTGTACTGGGACAGGGGGCTGAAGCTTTCTTT.

There are a few counts of this clonotype. The chain links TRBV20-1 to TRBJ2-3; tentatively, D is TRBD2 (6 bases). This CDR3 region has 17 residues. Per germline, CDR1 DFQATT and CDR2 SNEGSKA (reference sequence). Trimming stripped 5 bases from V and 0 bases from J, with 21 bases between. CDR3 nucleotides: TGCAGTGCTCTGGCGGAGGGGATGAATCCTAGCACAGATACGCAGTATTTT. This gives the protein CSALAEGMNPSTDTQYF.

This clonotype was counted a few times. The chain carries TRBV18 and TRBJ2-5; TRBD2 matches at 9 bases. Germline assignment: CDR1 KGHSH and CDR2 LQKENI. The CDR3 extends over 16 amino acids. Trimming removed 0 bases from V and 1 base from J; junction bases left unmatched: 3. The CDR3, as DNA: TGTGCCAGCTCACCACCGCTAGCGGGGCTCCAAGAGACCCAGTACTTC. Its translation: CASSPPLAGLQETQYF.

The chain employs TRBV5-4 and TRBJ1-6; D perhaps matches TRBD1 (5 bases). V was cut by 4 bases and J by 5 bases, with 7 bases left in between. Germline V gene data show CDR1 as SGHNT and CDR2 as YYREEE (reference sequence). The CDR3 spans 13 residues. The CDR3 DNA reads as TGTGCCAGCAGCATGGACAATAATTCACCCCTCCACTTT. Its protein is CASSMDNNSPLHF.

This clonotype was counted a few times. This chain joins TRBV27 and TRBJ2-6; 11 positions match TRBD1. The CDR3 is made up of 18 amino acids. Germline V lookup: CDR1 MNHEY, CDR2 SMNVEV (reference sequence). V dropped 0 bases and J dropped 4; count of bases not matched to a gene: 5. CDR3 loop: CASSLSGTGGYGANVLTF. DNA of the CDR3: TGTGCCAGCAGTTTATCCGGGACAGGGGGGTACGGGGCCAACGTCCTGACTTTC. Full variable domain (outside the CDR3, taken from reference TRBV27 and TRBJ2-6): EAQVTQNPRYLITVTGKKLTVTCSQNMNHEYMSWYRQDPGLGLRQIYYSMNVEVTDKGDVPEGYKVSRKEKRNFPLILESPSPNQTSLYFCASSLSGTGGYGANVLTFGAGSRLTVL.

The chain combines TRBV7-9 with TRBJ2-3; D not resolved. The CDR3 spans 14 residues. The germline V and J ends were trimmed by 5 bases and 6 bases, with 15 bases remaining between them. The germline gives CDR1 SEHNR, CDR2 FQNEAQ (reference sequence). Here the CDR3 reads CASSRTDTRDTQYF. CDR3 nucleotide sequence: TGTGCCAGCAGCCGTACCGACACCCGCGATACGCAGTATTTT.

This clonotype was observed at least ten times. The CDR3, as DNA: TGCAGTGCTCCAAAGACAGGGGATGGGGCCAACGTCCTGACTTTC. It yields the protein CSAPKTGDGANVLTF. The gene calls are TRBV20-1 and TRBJ2-6, with 8 positions matching TRBD1. The CDR3 extends over 15 amino acids. J lost 3 bases, V lost 5 bases, and 6 bases had no gene match. Germline V gene sequence: CDR1 DFQATT, CDR2 SNEGSKA (reference sequence).

This clonotype was recorded a few times. The chain uses TRBV5-1 and TRBJ2-5, with a weak D call TRBD1 (6 bases). Trimming left V 6 bases short and J 2 bases short, with 17 bases between. CDR1 is SGHRS, CDR2 YFSETQ, per germline. This CDR3 is built from 15 residues. CDR3: CASTPGAREQETQYF. The DNA for the CDR3 is TGCGCCAGCACCCCAGGGGCAAGGGAGCAAGAGACCCAGTACTTC.

Many counts were recorded for this clonotype. The rearrangement uses TRBV25-1 and TRBJ2-1; perhaps D is TRBD1 or TRBD2 (5 bases each). Germline V gene lookup returns CDR1 MGHDK and CDR2 SYGVNS. Trimming removed 7 bases at V and 5 bases at J, with 12 bases between. The CDR3 is made up of 13 amino acids. CDR3: CASTGTLDNEQFF. Here the CDR3 DNA reads TGTGCCAGCACCGGGACCCTCGACAATGAGCAGTTCTTC.

The V and J genes are TRBV14 and TRBJ1-1; maybe TRBD1 (6 bases). The CDR3 has 15 residues. Germline lookup yields CDR1 SGHDN and CDR2 FVKESK. V was cut by 4 bases and J by 1 base, with 13 bases left in between. In nucleotides, the CDR3 is TGTGCCAGCAGCCCGTTTGAGGGGGGGAACACTGAAGCTTTCTTT. It is translated as CASSPFEGGNTEAFF.

The chain carries TRBV5-1 and TRBJ2-5; tentative D call: TRBD2 (6 bases). CDR1 is SGHRS, CDR2 YFSETQ, per germline. The CDR3 totals 15 residues. Between the trimmed V and J ends, which lost 3 bases and 5 bases, there was a span of 17 bases. In DNA, the CDR3 is TGCGCCAGCAGCTCCCGACAGCCTGGAGGGGAGACCCAGTACTTC. It is translated as CASSSRQPGGETQYF.

In this sample, this clonotype turned up many times. V gene TRBV2 combines with J gene TRBJ2-3, with D perhaps TRBD2 (5 bases). The V end lost 3 bases, the J end lost 0 bases, and 10 bases lay between the germline ends. Germline CDR1 SNHLY, CDR2 FYNNEI. The CDR3 spans 15 residues. The CDR3 is CASSERATSTDTQYF. DNA of the CDR3: TGTGCCAGCAGTGAGAGGGCCACTAGCACAGATACGCAGTATTTT.

In this sample, this clonotype turned up many times. This chain links TRBV20-1 with TRBJ2-7; 7 bases match TRBD2. In germline, CDR1 is DFQATT, CDR2 SNEGSKA (reference sequence). The V and J ends lost 6 bases and 2 bases, in that order; junction bases with no gene match: 7. This CDR3 has 13 residues. CDR3 nucleotides: TGCAGTGCCCACCCAGCGGGAACCTACGAGCAGTACTTC. Its protein product is CSAHPAGTYEQYF.